This T cell receptor beta chain was identified in a study of blood T cell repertoires in COVID-19. Overall study: The United States, Italy and Spain were the sources of the acute and convalescent COVID-19 samples. Nucleic acid was either cDNA or gDNA, and it came from T cells, B-cell-depleted T cells, or PBMCs.

Authors' processing steps: How many nucleated cells were present was estimated from reference gene primer amplification. The method was immunoSEQ multiplex PCR; TCRdb's version includes in-frame clones alone and lacks a portion of them. D and trimming come from the DNA, and the V and J calls and clone size come from that table. The sample holds 200,000 to 300,000 clones, around 87% seen once. This clonotype originated in a woman between 65 and 79 years old with active or convalescent COVID-19. Sequenced sample: peripheral blood.

The CDR3 spells CASSQDHSGGALSGELFF. The CDR3 DNA reads TGCGCCAGCAGCCAAGATCATAGCGGGGGGGCCCTTTCCGGGGAGCTGTTTTTT. The rearrangement joins TRBV4-3 to TRBJ2-2; 11 bases align to TRBD2. Germline V CDR1 and CDR2: LGHNA, YSLEER. The junction had 9 bases not matched to a gene; V was cut back by 0 bases and J by 6 bases. The CDR3 has 18 residues.